The TCR beta chain under discussion was sequenced for a study of regulatory and conventional T cells in RAG deficiency. Repertoires were generated with immunoSEQ multiplex PCR, while TCRdb's copy carries only in-frame clones and drops some. The table has around 29,000 clones, 90% to 97% seen once; the top ten hold about 0.36%. This clone was detected once. No antigen is known for it. This CDR3 is built from 15 residues. Germline V gene sequence: CDR1 SGHTS, CDR2 YDEGEE. Trimming at V came to 3 bases and at J to 0 bases, leaving 6 bases not matched to a gene. Broader study findings: Patient subsets had shorter CDR3s; Omenn Treg-Tconv overlap exceeded 75%.

Genomic DNA came from blood conventional CD4+ T cells gated CD25-low CD127-high. This sample was also put to use in a study of regulatory T cells. This second report adds: Amplification used 52 TRBV primers and 13 TRBJ primers.

The chain joins TRBV5-8 to TRBJ2-7; 7 bases line up with TRBD1. This receptor was taken from a human donor in good health. Input material: CD25- CD4+ T cells sorted from blood. The CDR3 DNA reads as TGTGCCAGCAGCTACACGGGACAGCTCTCCTACGAGCAGTACTTC. Amino acids: CASSYTGQLSYEQYF.